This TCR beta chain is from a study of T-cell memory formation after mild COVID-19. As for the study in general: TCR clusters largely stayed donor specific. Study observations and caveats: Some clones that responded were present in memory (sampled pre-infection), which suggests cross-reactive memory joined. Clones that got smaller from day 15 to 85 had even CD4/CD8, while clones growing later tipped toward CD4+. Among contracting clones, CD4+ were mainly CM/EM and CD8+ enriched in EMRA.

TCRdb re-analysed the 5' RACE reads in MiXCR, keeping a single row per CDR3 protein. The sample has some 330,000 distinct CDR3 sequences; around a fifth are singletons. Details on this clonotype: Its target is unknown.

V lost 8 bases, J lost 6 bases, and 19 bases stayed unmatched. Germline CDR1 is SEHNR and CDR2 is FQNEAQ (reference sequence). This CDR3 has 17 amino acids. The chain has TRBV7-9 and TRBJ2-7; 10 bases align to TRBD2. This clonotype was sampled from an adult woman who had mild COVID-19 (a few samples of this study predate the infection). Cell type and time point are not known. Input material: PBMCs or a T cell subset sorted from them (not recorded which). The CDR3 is CASSHGRIEREGGEQYF. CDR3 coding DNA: TGTGCCAGCTCGCACGGGAGGATCGAGCGGGAGGGTGGCGAGCAGTACTTC. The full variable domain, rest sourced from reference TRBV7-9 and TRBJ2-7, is DTGVSQNPRHKITKRGQNVTFRCDPISEHNRLYWYRQTLGQGPEFLTYFQNEAQLEKSRLLSDRFSAERPKGSFSTLEIQRTEQGDSAMYLCASSHGRIEREGGEQYFGPGTRLTVT.